A single sample gave rise to the 20 T cell receptor beta chains below, sequenced in a study of post-analysis software for immune sequencing data (dated by TCRdb to between 2014 and 2016). The investigation overall reported the following: Significantly higher frequencies in patients than in controls were found for five TRBV segments, including TRBV5-6, TRBV5-1 and TRBV20-1.

The library was generated by PCR. The sequencer listed for this sample is Illumina HiSeq 2500. To reduce PCR and sequencing biases, unique molecular identifiers were incorporated into the TCR beta cDNA libraries. TCRdb's own reprocessing of the public reads used fastp at Q25 and MiXCR and kept productive beta chains. Identical CDR3 proteins give one entry, which carries the most common genes and DNA. Across this sample there are roughly 650,000 distinct CDR3 sequences, with 55% to 70% seen only once. In total, the top ten clones hold roughly 10% of the sample. Their antigen targets remain unknown. Material for sequencing was blood. The source of these receptors is a girl aged 2 to 10 with multiple sclerosis.

The genes are TRBV20-1 and TRBJ2-1; D may match TRBD1 or TRBD2 (5 bases each). Germline CDR1 DFQATT, CDR2 SNEGSKA (reference sequence). V was trimmed by 0 bases and J by 1 base, leaving 7 bases between them. The CDR3 loop spans 14 amino acids. CDR3 loop: CSARDEGSYNEQFF. CDR3 coding DNA: TGCAGTGCTAGAGATGAGGGGTCCTACAATGAGCAGTTCTTC.

The chain carries TRBV24-1 and TRBJ2-1; 9 bases line up with TRBD1. The J segment lost 13 bases and the V segment lost 0 bases, leaving 3 bases of the junction unmatched. Germline-derived CDR1 and CDR2 are KGHDR and SFDVKD. CDR3 length: 13 residues. This CDR3 reads CATSDLQGQGQFF. The CDR3 coding sequence is TGTGCCACCAGTGATTTGCAGGGACAGGGCCAGTTCTTC.

This clonotype was counted between two and nine times. The chain joins TRBV24-1 to TRBJ2-1; the D gene is possibly TRBD2 (6 bases). The CDR3 covers 14 residues. With 5 bases removed from V and 2 bases from J, the gap between germline ends came to 9 bases. CDR1 KGHDR and CDR2 SFDVKD come from the germline V gene. The CDR3 here is CATSVGGPYNEQFF. The CDR3, as DNA: TGTGCCACCAGTGTGGGGGGACCCTACAATGAGCAGTTCTTC.

This clonotype was observed a few times. For the CDR3, the DNA is TGCAGCCCGGAAAGGGCGAATGAGCAGTTCTTC. Its translation is CSPERANEQFF. The chain couples TRBV29-1 to TRBJ2-1; D gene ambiguous. This CDR3 has 11 residues. Germline V gives CDR1 SQVTM, CDR2 ANQGSEA. Trimming left V 8 bases short and J 7 bases short, with 12 bases between.

This clonotype was seen a few times. Written as DNA, the CDR3 is TGTGCCAGCAGTCGGGACGGGACCTATGGCTACACCTTC. Its protein is CASSRDGTYGYTF. This chain uses TRBV12-3 or TRBV12-4 with TRBJ1-2; D may be TRBD1 (5 bases). CDR3 size: 13 residues. The germline V and J ends were trimmed by 5 bases and 4 bases, with 11 bases remaining between them.

The gene calls are TRBV12-3 or TRBV12-4 and TRBJ1-6; 11 bases agree with TRBD1. The CDR3 spans 15 residues. Germline trimming cut 3 bases from V and 10 bases from J; bases unmatched to any gene: 5. CDR3 nucleotide sequence: TGTGCCAGCAGTTTCCTAGGACAGGGGGCCTCACCCCTCCACTTT. Its translation is CASSFLGQGASPLHF.

This clonotype was counted only a few times. V is TRBV5-1 and J is TRBJ1-1, with TRBD1 matching 10 bases. The CDR3 runs 16 residues. Germline assignment: CDR1 SGHRS and CDR2 YFSETQ. V was clipped by 4 bases and J by 1 base; unmatched bases: 7. CDR3 coding DNA: TGCGCCAGCAGCCCGAGGACAGGGGGGGGGAACACTGAAGCTTTCTTT. Translating gives CASSPRTGGGNTEAFF.

The gene calls are TRBV5-1 and TRBJ2-7; 7 positions match TRBD1. Germline V gene lookup returns CDR1 SGHRS and CDR2 YFSETQ. The CDR3 is 15 amino acids. The V gene end was trimmed by 3 bases and the J gene end by 2 bases; junction bases not matched to a gene: 8. The CDR3, as DNA: TGCGCCAGCAGCTCCGGACAGGACCCCACCTACGAGCAGTACTTC. As protein: CASSSGQDPTYEQYF.

The chain uses TRBV12-3 or TRBV12-4 and TRBJ1-2, with D maybe TRBD1 (5 bases). V lost 5 bases and J lost 5, with 9 bases in between. The CDR3 contains 12 residues. CDR3 in amino acids: CASSVTVYGYTF. The DNA of the CDR3 is TGTGCCAGCAGTGTGACAGTTTATGGCTACACCTTC.

The chain couples TRBV27 to TRBJ2-7, with a tentative D call TRBD2 (5 bases). The germline V gene encodes CDR1 MNHEY and CDR2 SMNVEV (reference sequence). V lost 3 bases and J 3 bases, leaving 12 bases between the germline ends. This CDR3 is 14 amino acids long. For the CDR3, the DNA is TGTGCCAGCAGTTTTTCTAGCCTCTTCTACGAGCAGTACTTC. It codes for CASSFSSLFYEQYF.

This chain links TRBV20-1 with TRBJ2-7; no definite D call. The CDR3 has 16 residues. Germline CDR1 DFQATT, CDR2 SNEGSKA (reference sequence). V lost 4 bases to trimming and J lost 2 bases, with 21 bases between them. The CDR3 protein is CSANLKPGLYAYEQYF. The CDR3 coding sequence is TGCAGTGCTAACCTCAAACCGGGCCTATATGCCTACGAGCAGTACTTC.

This clonotype was detected only a few times. This chain joins TRBV6-6 and TRBJ2-3; D uncertain. This CDR3 has 13 residues. In germline, CDR1 is MNHNY, CDR2 SVGAGI (reference sequence). V was shortened by 0 bases and J by 6 bases, with 7 bases between the two germline ends. CDR3 loop: CASSYSQVDTQYF. CDR3 in DNA: TGTGCCAGCAGTTACTCTCAAGTTGATACGCAGTATTTT.

This clonotype was counted only a few times. This chain links TRBV20-1 with TRBJ2-4, with D perhaps TRBD1 or TRBD2 (5 bases each). The V and J ends lost 1 base and 1 base respectively, with 5 bases between them. This CDR3 spans 13 amino acids. Per the germline V gene, CDR1 is DFQATT and CDR2 is SNEGSKA (reference sequence). The chain's CDR3 is CSARGGAKNIQYF. CDR3 bases: TGCAGTGCTAGAGGGGGGGCCAAAAACATTCAGTACTTC.

This clonotype was observed a few times. The chain links TRBV12-3 or TRBV12-4 to TRBJ2-1; TRBD1 matches at 7 bases. CDR3 length: 13 residues. V was pared by 8 bases and J by 3 bases, with 4 bases of the junction left unmatched. The CDR3 nucleotides are TGTGCCAGCGGGCAGGGGGTCTACAATGAGCAGTTCTTC. Its translation: CASGQGVYNEQFF.

This clonotype was seen a handful of times. The chain joins TRBV7-3 to TRBJ2-1; D unclear. CDR3 length: 12 residues. Germline V gene lookup returns CDR1 SGHTA and CDR2 FQGTGA. Trimming shortened V by 1 base and J by 9 bases, and 7 bases separated the two germline ends. CDR3 amino acids: CASSLMASEQFF. The DNA for the CDR3 is TGTGCCAGCAGCTTAATGGCGTCTGAGCAGTTCTTC. The complete variable domain, with remaining parts taken from reference TRBV7-3 and TRBJ2-1, reads GAGVSQTPSNKVTEKGKYVELRCDPISGHTALYWYRQSLGQGPEFLIYFQGTGAADDSGLPNDRFFAVRPEGSVSTLKIQRTERGDSAVYLCASSLMASEQFFGPGTRLTVL.

The chain recombines TRBV4-1 with TRBJ2-1, with 9 bases matching TRBD2. V shed 6 bases, J shed 6 bases, and the junction held 12 bases outside the gene matches. The CDR3 spans 16 residues. Germline lookup yields CDR1 MGHRA and CDR2 YSYEKL. The DNA of the CDR3 is TGCGCCAGCAGTTTCTTTAGCGGGAGCGAATTCAATGAGCAGTTCTTC. Its protein product is CASSFFSGSEFNEQFF.

The chain has TRBV4-3 and TRBJ2-1, with D possibly being TRBD1 or TRBD2 (5 bases each). V was trimmed by 4 bases and J by 0 bases, leaving 10 bases between them. Per germline, CDR1 LGHNA and CDR2 YSLEER. CDR3 size: 15 residues. The CDR3 is CASSRDQSSYNEQFF. The CDR3, as DNA: TGCGCCAGCAGCCGGGACCAGAGCTCCTACAATGAGCAGTTCTTC.

This chain joins TRBV7-9 and TRBJ2-1; 7 bases are a match to TRBD1. Germline values: CDR1 SEHNR, CDR2 FQNEAQ (reference sequence). The ends lost 3 bases at V and 9 bases at J; junction bases unmatched: 5. This CDR3 spans 13 amino acids. Here the CDR3 reads CASSFQGDAEQFF. CDR3 nucleotides: TGTGCCAGCAGCTTTCAGGGGGACGCTGAGCAGTTCTTC.

This chain connects TRBV5-1 to TRBJ2-1; the D is unclear. Trimming left V 0 bases short and J 5 bases short, with 9 bases between. There are 14 residues in the CDR3. The germline gives CDR1 SGHRS, CDR2 YFSETQ. CDR3 sequence reads: CASSLEGLNNEQFF. For the CDR3, the DNA is TGCGCCAGCAGCTTGGAAGGGTTAAACAATGAGCAGTTCTTC.

The rearrangement uses TRBV29-1 and TRBJ2-5; D is unresolved. CDR1 is SQVTM and CDR2 is ANQGSEA in the germline V gene. The V gene lost 0 bases and the J gene lost 8 bases, with 13 bases spanning the gap. This CDR3 has 13 amino acids. DNA for the CDR3: TGCAGCGTTGAAGATAACCCGAAGGGTACCCAGTACTTC. Amino acid sequence: CSVEDNPKGTQYF.